This is a list of T cell receptor beta chains from one sample in a study of T cell responses to AZD1222 COVID-19 vaccine. The method was immunoSEQ multiplex PCR; TCRdb's version includes in-frame clones alone and lacks a portion of them. The repertoire holds approximately 70,000 clones, with about nine tenths as singletons. The sequences come from peripheral blood, collected 28 days after the second dose of the MenACWY control vaccine. Receptors originate from an adult who received the MenACWY meningococcal vaccine as a control. Each CDR3 is given with its conserved first and last residue. The D gene is left open where the match is weak. Clone size, where shown, is once, few, many, or a class for clones that have expanded.

v_gene: TRBV5-6
d_gene: .
abundance: once
j_gene: TRBJ1-2
CDR3nt: TGTGCCAGCAGCCCCCAGGAGGCGGACTATGGCTACACCTTC
CDR3aa: CASSPQEADYGYTF

v_gene: TRBV18
d_gene: .
abundance: .
j_gene: TRBJ2-1
CDR3nt: TGTGCCAGCTCACCAGCCGGGATCAGCTCCTACAATGAGCAGTTCTTC
CDR3aa: CASSPAGISSYNEQFF

v_gene: TRBV11-2
d_gene: .
abundance: .
j_gene: TRBJ2-3
CDR3nt: TGTGCCAGCAGCCTAAATCCAGGGGATACGCAGTATTTT
CDR3aa: CASSLNPGDTQYF

v_gene: TRBV19
d_gene: .
abundance: .
j_gene: TRBJ1-5
CDR3nt: TGTGCCAGTTGCCGAACCTCTTCAGGGGTTCCCCAGCATTTT
CDR3aa: CASCRTSSGVPQHF

v_gene: TRBV7-2
d_gene: .
abundance: .
j_gene: TRBJ1-2
CDR3nt: TGTGCCAGCAGCCCGGCGGCAGGGGATGGCTACACCTTC
CDR3aa: CASSPAAGDGYTF

v_gene: TRBV6-1
d_gene: .
abundance: .
j_gene: TRBJ2-5
CDR3nt: TGTGCCAGCAGTGAGAGTAGCGGACTCGGTGAGACCCAGTACTTC
CDR3aa: CASSESSGLGETQYF

v_gene: TRBV6-6
d_gene: TRBD1
abundance: once
j_gene: TRBJ2-3
CDR3nt: TGTGCCAGCAGTTATGGGCCAGGGGGCCCCACAGATACGCAGTATTTT
CDR3aa: CASSYGPGGPTDTQYF

v_gene: TRBV6-2/TRBV6-3
d_gene: TRBD1
abundance: .
j_gene: TRBJ2-7
CDR3nt: TGTGCCAGCAGTCTGCGGGACAGGGCCGTAGGCGAGCAGTACTTC
CDR3aa: CASSLRDRAVGEQYF

v_gene: TRBV19
d_gene: .
abundance: .
j_gene: TRBJ2-1
CDR3nt: TGTGCCAGTAGTATTCAACTCGACAGTAGTTTTGGCAATGAGCAGTTCTTC
CDR3aa: CASSIQLDSSFGNEQFF

v_gene: TRBV25-1
d_gene: .
abundance: .
j_gene: TRBJ1-3
CDR3nt: TGTGCCAGCAGTTCCAATGCGGGGGCAGACACCATATATTTT
CDR3aa: CASSSNAGADTIYF

v_gene: TRBV30
d_gene: .
abundance: .
j_gene: TRBJ1-2
CDR3nt: TGTGCCTGGAGCTTGGGAGGCTATGGCTACACCTTC
CDR3aa: CAWSLGGYGYTF